Below are 9 T cell receptor beta chains sequenced from a single sample in a study of blood T cell repertoires in COVID-19. TCRdb's table, derived via immunoSEQ multiplex PCR, lists solely in-frame clones and lacks some. The table lists around 130,000 clones, over 75% of them singletons. What was sequenced was peripheral blood. These receptors were obtained from a man aged 70 or older with active or convalescent COVID-19.

The rearrangement links TRBV7-2 to TRBJ1-6; D is unresolved. V was clipped by 1 base and J by 7 bases, with 8 bases between them. CDR1 is SGHTA, CDR2 FQGNSA, per germline. CDR3 size: 14 residues. CDR3 protein: CASSLVIQNSPLHF. In nucleotides, the CDR3 is TGTGCCAGCAGCTTAGTTATACAGAATTCACCCCTCCACTTT.

This sequence joins TRBV3-1 (or the pseudogene TRBV3-2) and TRBJ2-5; 7 positions match TRBD1. V dropped 4 bases and J dropped 9; count of bases not matched to a gene: 14. The CDR3 loop spans 15 amino acids. The V gene's germline CDR1 is LGHDT and CDR2 YNNKEL (reference sequence). This CDR3 is CASSLTYRGPAPQYF. The CDR3 DNA is TGTGCCAGCAGCCTCACCTACAGGGGCCCCGCTCCCCAGTACTTC.

The rearrangement joins TRBV7-9 to TRBJ2-7, with 12 bases matching TRBD2. Germline-derived CDR1 and CDR2 are SEHNR and FQNEAQ (reference sequence). The CDR3 has 18 amino acids. V dropped 0 bases and J dropped 4; count of bases not matched to a gene: 10. CDR3: CASSLAASGRAKAYEQYF. For the CDR3, the DNA is TGTGCCAGCAGCTTAGCGGCTAGCGGGAGGGCCAAGGCATACGAGCAGTACTTC.

The V call is TRBV15, the J call TRBJ1-5; D possibly corresponds to TRBD1 (6 bases). The germline CDR1 and CDR2 sequences are LNHNV and YYDKDF (reference sequence). V was cut by 2 bases and J by 2 bases, with 10 bases left in between. The CDR3 length is 15 residues. The CDR3 bases are TGTGCCACCAGCAGATTAGGGGGTCGCAATCAGCCCCAGCATTTT. It codes for CATSRLGGRNQPQHF.

The chain is built from TRBV3-1 (or the pseudogene TRBV3-2) and TRBJ1-1; D remains ambiguous. CDR3 length: 14 residues. The germline CDR1 and CDR2 sequences are LGHDT and YNNKEL (reference sequence). Between the trimmed V and J ends, which lost 5 bases and 0 bases, there was a span of 10 bases. CDR3 DNA sequence: TGTGCCAGCAGCGAAACTGCTCTGAACACTGAAGCTTTCTTT. This gives the protein CASSETALNTEAFF.

V is TRBV27 and J is TRBJ2-2; 7 bases fit TRBD1. The CDR3 contains 17 residues. CDR1 is MNHEY and CDR2 is SMNVEV in the germline V gene (reference sequence). With V trimmed by 7 bases and J by 0 bases, 11 bases remained unmatched. CDR3 residues: CASKLDRATPNTGELFF. For the CDR3, the DNA is TGTGCCAGCAAACTCGACAGGGCAACACCGAACACCGGGGAGCTGTTTTTT.

The J gene is TRBJ1-4, the V gene TRBV30, with TRBD1 matching over 9 bases. Trimming took 2 bases from V and 8 from J; bases not matched to a gene: 9. CDR3 length: 15 amino acids. Germline-derived CDR1 and CDR2 are GTSNPN and SVGIG (reference sequence). The CDR3 reads CAWSPNRGRSEKLFF. CDR3 coding DNA: TGTGCCTGGAGTCCAAACAGGGGGCGTAGCGAAAAACTGTTTTTT.

The rearrangement uses TRBV19 and TRBJ1-4; 8 bases are a match to TRBD1. Germline V gene sequence: CDR1 LNHDA, CDR2 SQIVND (reference sequence). There are 15 residues in the CDR3. The V gene end was trimmed by 2 bases and the J gene end by 7 bases; junction bases not matched to a gene: 6. CDR3 region: CASSIIRGLLEKLFF. The CDR3 DNA reads TGTGCCAGTAGTATAATCAGGGGGCTTCTTGAAAAACTGTTTTTT.

The chain uses TRBV12-5 and TRBJ2-1; D perhaps matches TRBD1 (6 bases). Germline V gives CDR1 LGHNT, CDR2 FRNRAP. CDR3 size: 14 residues. The ends were cut back, 5 bases at V and 8 bases at J, with 16 bases in the middle. The CDR3, as DNA: TGTGCTAGTGGTCCACAGGGTTTGGGCGATGAGCAGTTCTTC. Translation gives CASGPQGLGDEQFF.